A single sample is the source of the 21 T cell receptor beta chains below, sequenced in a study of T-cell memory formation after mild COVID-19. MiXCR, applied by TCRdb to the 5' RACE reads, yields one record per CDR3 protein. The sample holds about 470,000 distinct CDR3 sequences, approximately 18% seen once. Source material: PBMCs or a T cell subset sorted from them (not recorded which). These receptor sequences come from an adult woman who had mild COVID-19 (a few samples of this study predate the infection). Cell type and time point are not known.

CDR3 amino acids: CASSVVASGGLGEQFF. CDR3 DNA: TGTGCCAGCAGCGTAGTGGCTAGCGGGGGCCTAGGGGAGCAGTTCTTC. This chain joins TRBV9 and TRBJ2-1; 10 bases align to TRBD2. Germline loops: CDR1 SGDLS, CDR2 YYNGEE. V lost 0 bases, J lost 10 bases, and 10 bases stayed unmatched. The CDR3 covers 16 residues.

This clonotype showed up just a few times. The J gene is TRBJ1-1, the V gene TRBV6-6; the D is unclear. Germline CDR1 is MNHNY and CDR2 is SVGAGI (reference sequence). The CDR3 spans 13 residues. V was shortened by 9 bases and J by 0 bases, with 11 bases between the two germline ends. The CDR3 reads CASSRFLNTEAFF. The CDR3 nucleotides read TGTGCCAGTTCCAGGTTCTTGAACACTGAAGCTTTCTTT.

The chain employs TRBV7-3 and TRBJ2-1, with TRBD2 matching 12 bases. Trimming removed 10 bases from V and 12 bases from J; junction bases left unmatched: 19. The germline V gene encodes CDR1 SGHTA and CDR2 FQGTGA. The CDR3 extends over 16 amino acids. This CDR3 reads CATEPSGTSGPWGQFF. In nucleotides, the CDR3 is TGTGCCACCGAACCCTCCGGGACTAGCGGGCCTTGGGGGCAGTTCTTC.

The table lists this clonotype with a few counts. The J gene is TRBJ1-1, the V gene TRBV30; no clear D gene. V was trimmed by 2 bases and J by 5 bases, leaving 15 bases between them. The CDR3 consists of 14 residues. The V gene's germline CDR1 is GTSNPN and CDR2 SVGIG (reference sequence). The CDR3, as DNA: TGTGCCTGGAGTCCGAGGACGGGAGGGACTGAAGCTTTCTTT. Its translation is CAWSPRTGGTEAFF.

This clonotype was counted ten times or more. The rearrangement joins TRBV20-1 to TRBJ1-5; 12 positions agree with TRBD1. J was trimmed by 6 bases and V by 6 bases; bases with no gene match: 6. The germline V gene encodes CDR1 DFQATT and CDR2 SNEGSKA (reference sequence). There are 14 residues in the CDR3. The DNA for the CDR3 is TGCAGTGCGGGGGACAGGGGGCGCTTTCAGCCCCAGCATTTT. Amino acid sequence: CSAGDRGRFQPQHF.

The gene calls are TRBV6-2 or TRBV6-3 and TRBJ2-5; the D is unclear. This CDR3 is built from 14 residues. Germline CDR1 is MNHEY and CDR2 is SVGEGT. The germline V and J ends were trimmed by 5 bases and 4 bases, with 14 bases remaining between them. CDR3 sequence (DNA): TGTGCCAGCAGTAACCTCGGGCGAGGAGAGACCCAGTACTTC. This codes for CASSNLGRGETQYF.

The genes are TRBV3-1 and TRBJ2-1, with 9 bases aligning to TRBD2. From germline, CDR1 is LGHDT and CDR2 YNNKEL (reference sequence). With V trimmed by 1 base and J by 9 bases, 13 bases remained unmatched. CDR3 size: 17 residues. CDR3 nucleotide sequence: TGTGCCAGCAGCCAAGTCATGACTAGCGGTTCTGCCAGTGAGCAGTTCTTC. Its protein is CASSQVMTSGSASEQFF.

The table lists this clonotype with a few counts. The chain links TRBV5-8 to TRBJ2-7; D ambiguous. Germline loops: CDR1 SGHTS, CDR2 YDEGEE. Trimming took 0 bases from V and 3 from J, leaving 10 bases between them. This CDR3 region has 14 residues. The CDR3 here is CASSLEPGGYEQYF. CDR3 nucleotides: TGTGCCAGCAGCTTGGAGCCAGGTGGCTACGAGCAGTACTTC.

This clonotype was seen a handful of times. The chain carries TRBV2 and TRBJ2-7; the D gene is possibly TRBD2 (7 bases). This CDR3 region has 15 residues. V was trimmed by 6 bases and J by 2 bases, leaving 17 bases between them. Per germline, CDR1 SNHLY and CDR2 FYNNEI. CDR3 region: CASRPRVGGAYEQYF. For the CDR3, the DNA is TGTGCCAGCAGGCCGCGGGTAGGGGGGGCCTACGAGCAGTACTTC.

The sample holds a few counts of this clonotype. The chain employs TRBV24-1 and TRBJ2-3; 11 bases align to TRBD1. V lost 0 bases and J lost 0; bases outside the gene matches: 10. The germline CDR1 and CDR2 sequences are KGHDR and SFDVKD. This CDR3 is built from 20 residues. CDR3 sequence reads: CATSDLGQGAPSSSTDTQYF. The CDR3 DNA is TGTGCCACCAGTGATTTGGGACAGGGGGCCCCAAGTTCTAGCACAGATACGCAGTATTTT.

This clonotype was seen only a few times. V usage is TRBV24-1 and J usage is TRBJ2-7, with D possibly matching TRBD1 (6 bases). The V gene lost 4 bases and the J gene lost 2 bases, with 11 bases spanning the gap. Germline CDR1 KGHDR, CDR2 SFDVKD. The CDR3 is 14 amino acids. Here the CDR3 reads CATSDRTDTYEQYF. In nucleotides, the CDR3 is TGTGCCACCAGTGACCGGACAGATACCTACGAGCAGTACTTC.

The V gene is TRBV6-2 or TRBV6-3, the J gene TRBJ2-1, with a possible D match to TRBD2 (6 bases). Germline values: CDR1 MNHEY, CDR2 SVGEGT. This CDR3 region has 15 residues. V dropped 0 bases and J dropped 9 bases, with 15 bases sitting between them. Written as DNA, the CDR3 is TGTGCCAGCAGTTACTCGGCGGGACCTGGCAGTGAGCAGTTCTTC. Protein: CASSYSAGPGSEQFF.

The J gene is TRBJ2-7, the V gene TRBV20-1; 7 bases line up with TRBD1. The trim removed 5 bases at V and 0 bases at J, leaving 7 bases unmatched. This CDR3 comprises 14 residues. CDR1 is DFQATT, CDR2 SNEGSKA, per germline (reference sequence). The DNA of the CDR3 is TGCAGTGCTTCCAGACAGGGCCCCTCCTACGAGCAGTACTTC. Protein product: CSASRQGPSYEQYF.

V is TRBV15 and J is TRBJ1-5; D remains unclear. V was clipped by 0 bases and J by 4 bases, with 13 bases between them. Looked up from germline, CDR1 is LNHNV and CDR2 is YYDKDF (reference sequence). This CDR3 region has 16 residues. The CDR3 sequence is CATSRDWGTGNQPQHF. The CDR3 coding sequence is TGTGCCACCAGCAGAGATTGGGGTACGGGGAATCAGCCCCAGCATTTT. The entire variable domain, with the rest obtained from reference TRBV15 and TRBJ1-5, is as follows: DAMVIQNPRYQVTQFGKPVTLSCSQTLNHNVMYWYQQKSSQAPKLLFHYYDKDFNNEADTPDNFQSRRPNTSFCFLDIRSPGLGDTAMYLCATSRDWGTGNQPQHFGDGTRLSIL.

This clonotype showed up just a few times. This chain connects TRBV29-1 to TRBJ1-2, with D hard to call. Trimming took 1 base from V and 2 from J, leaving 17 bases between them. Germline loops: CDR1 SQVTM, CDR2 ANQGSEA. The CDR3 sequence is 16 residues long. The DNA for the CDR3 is TGCAGCGTTGAAGTTAGGGCACAGCCTCTGAACTATGGCTACACCTTC. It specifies CSVEVRAQPLNYGYTF.

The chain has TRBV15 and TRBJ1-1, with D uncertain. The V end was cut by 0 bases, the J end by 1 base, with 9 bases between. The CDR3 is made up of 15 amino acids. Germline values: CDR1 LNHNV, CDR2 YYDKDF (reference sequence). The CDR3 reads CATSRDYEGNTEAFF. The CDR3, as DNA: TGTGCCACCAGCAGAGATTACGAGGGGAACACTGAAGCTTTCTTT.

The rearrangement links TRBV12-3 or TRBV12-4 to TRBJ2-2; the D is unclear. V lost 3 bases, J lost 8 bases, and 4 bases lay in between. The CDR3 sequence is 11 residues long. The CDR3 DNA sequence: TGTGCCAGCAGTTTTCTGGGGGAGCTGTTTTTT. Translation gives CASSFLGELFF.

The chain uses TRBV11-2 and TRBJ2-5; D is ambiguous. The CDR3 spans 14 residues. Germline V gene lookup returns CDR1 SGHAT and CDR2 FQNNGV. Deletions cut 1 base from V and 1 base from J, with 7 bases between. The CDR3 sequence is CASSLVPAQETQYF. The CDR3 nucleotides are TGTGCCAGCAGCTTAGTGCCAGCCCAAGAGACCCAGTACTTC.

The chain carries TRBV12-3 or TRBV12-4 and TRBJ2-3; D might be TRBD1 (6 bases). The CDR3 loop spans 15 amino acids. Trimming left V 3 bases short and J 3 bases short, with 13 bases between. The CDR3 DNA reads TGTGCCAGCAGTTTGTGGGGGCTTGGGACAGATACGCAGTATTTT. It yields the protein CASSLWGLGTDTQYF.

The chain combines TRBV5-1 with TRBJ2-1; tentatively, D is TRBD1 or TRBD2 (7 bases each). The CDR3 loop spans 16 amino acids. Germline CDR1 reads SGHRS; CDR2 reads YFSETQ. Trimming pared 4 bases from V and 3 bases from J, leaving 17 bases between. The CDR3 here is CASSARQGGGYNEQFF. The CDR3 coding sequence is TGCGCCAGCAGCGCAAGACAGGGAGGGGGCTACAATGAGCAGTTCTTC.

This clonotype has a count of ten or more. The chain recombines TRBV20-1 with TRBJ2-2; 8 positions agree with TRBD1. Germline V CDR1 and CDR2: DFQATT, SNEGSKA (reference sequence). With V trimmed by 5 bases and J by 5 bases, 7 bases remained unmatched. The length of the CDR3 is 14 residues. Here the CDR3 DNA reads TGCAGTGCTCAGGGGGCTTGGAGTACCGGGGAGCTGTTTTTT. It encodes CSAQGAWSTGELFF.